This TCR beta chain comes out of a study of CD8 T cells in Susac syndrome (dated by TCRdb to between 2018 and 2021). Regarding the study in general: Whether CD8+ T cell activation and differentiation in Susac syndrome was antigen driven was tested using repertoire sequencing. The study compared CD8+ T cell repertoire clonality among 11 to 12 healthy donors, around 14 Susac syndrome patients and 15 or so multiple sclerosis patients. Overall results and qualifications from the work: The number of individuals in the TCR sequencing and HLA analysis was acknowledged as relatively small.

Peripheral blood CD8+ and CD4+ T cells from healthy donors, Susac syndrome patients and multiple sclerosis patients were profiled by high-throughput TCR beta sequencing. Multiple sclerosis controls were treatment-naive patients with stable or active relapsing-remitting disease fulfilling revised McDonald criteria. Bulk CD8+ and CD4+ T cells were purified by magnetic negative isolation, whereas CD8+ TEMRA cells were enriched by FACS. Blood was drawn into EDTA tubes, processed within 24 hours, and PBMCs were isolated by density gradient centrifugation. PBMCs destined for TCR sequencing were cryopreserved in liquid nitrogen and later thawed in a 37 °C water bath. The sorted or isolated CD4+, CD8+ and CD8+ TEMRA cells reached a purity of at least 90%. The germline V gene sets CDR1 to SGDLS and CDR2 to YYNGEE. Compared with germline, V lacks 3 bases and J lacks 8 bases; bases without a gene match: 12. There are 17 amino acids in the CDR3, from cysteine to phenylalanine inclusive. Of all the DNA, just the CDR3 is kept, 51 bases in frame from base 1.

RNA was extracted with the RNeasy kit and 0.5 to 1 ug was reverse transcribed using random hexamers. The immunoSEQ multiplex PCR assay, covering 54 Vbeta and 13 Jbeta segments, was used to amplify TCR beta CDR3 regions. To correct PCR amplification bias, a synthetic template baseline was used for both primer optimization and computational correction. The published analysis was carried out like this. Reads were assigned to V, D and J genes according to IMGT and analyzed in immunoSEQ Analyzer, with only productive sequences retained. To calculate clonality, Shannon entropy was normalized by log2 of the number of productive unique sequences and then subtracted from one. Public and private clones were assessed among the 100 most prevalent clones of each patient and control. Clones were defined as Susac-specific when absent from the healthy and MS cohorts, from about 970 published viral clones and from other ImmuneACCESS disease sequences. The raw public data were reprocessed by TCRdb itself: fastp quality trimming at Q25, MiXCR clonotype calling, in-frame beta chains only. Every CDR3 protein is listed once, alongside the most common genes and DNA of its rows. These V and J calls originate from TCRdb's pipeline instead of the authors' own analysis. In this sample the table shows about 430,000 distinct CDR3 sequences, approximately 85% of which occur a single time. Together, the top ten hold roughly 0.1% of the sample.

As to this clonotype: There is no known antigen for this receptor. No much larger clone is present one base from it, and per-base qualities are unavailable.

The clonotype comes from a human donor with multiple sclerosis. The chain couples TRBV9 to TRBJ1-4, with 11 bases aligning to TRBD1. Input material: CD8+ T cells from PBMCs. The CDR3 protein is CASSAEPLDRGQEKLFF. The bases are TGTGCCAGCAGCGCCGAACCTTTGGACAGGGGGCAGGAAAAACTGTTTTTT.